This record concerns one TCR beta chain sequence. The data were produced by immunoSEQ multiplex PCR, yet TCRdb's version contains in-frame clones alone and is incomplete. The data show 270,000 or so clones, roughly nine tenths seen once. This record belongs to a study of blood T cell repertoires in COVID-19. The sequence derives from a woman aged 40-49 years who had recovered from COVID-19. Sequencing input: peripheral blood.

The DNA of the CDR3 is TGTGCCAGCAGCTCAGGGGGTTCGAACACCGGGGAGCTGTTTTTT. Residues: CASSSGGSNTGELFF. The chain couples TRBV5-6 to TRBJ2-2; TRBD1 aligns across 7 bases. V trimming: 3 bases; J trimming: 0 bases; junction bases outside the gene matches: 2. CDR1 is SGHDT and CDR2 is YYEEEE in the germline V gene. The CDR3 runs to 15 residues. Based on the CDR3 plus reference TRBV5-6 and TRBJ2-2, the full variable domain is DAGVTQSPTHLIKTRGQQVTLRCSPKSGHDTVSWYQQALGQGPQFIFQYYEEEERQRGNFPDRFSGHQFPNYSSELNVNALLLGDSALYLCASSSGGSNTGELFFGEGSRLTVL.